Below are 17 T cell receptor beta chains sequenced from a single sample in a study of CD8+CD57+ T cells in acquired aplastic anemia. CDR3 and TCR beta VDJ profiling relied on a genomic DNA template. TCRdb re-called the reads with MiXCR, one entry per CDR3 protein. The data show 80,000 or so distinct CDR3 sequences, with about half seen just once and 60% to 75% held by the top ten. Sequencing was carried out using sorted CD4+, CD8+, or CD8+CD57+ T cells (not recorded which) from PBMCs. The receptors were gathered from a human donor in good health, serving as a control.

This clonotype was picked up many times. This chain uses TRBV7-6 with TRBJ2-1; TRBD2 aligns across 7 bases. The germline V gene has CDR1 SGHVS and CDR2 FNYEAQ. The CDR3 consists of 14 residues. Trimming removed 6 bases from V and 6 bases from J; junction bases left unmatched: 8. In nucleotides, the CDR3 is TGTGCCAGCAGTCTGGGAGGGGTGGGCAATGAGCAGTTCTTC. Amino acids: CASSLGGVGNEQFF.

This clonotype has only a few counts. The chain has TRBV12-3 or TRBV12-4 and TRBJ2-1; no clear D gene. The germline V and J ends were trimmed by 6 bases and 2 bases, with 11 bases remaining between them. This CDR3 contains 14 residues. CDR3 residues: CASSSRVAYNEQFF. For the CDR3, the DNA is TGTGCCAGCAGCTCCCGAGTGGCCTACAATGAGCAGTTCTTC.

This clonotype was found a few times. The chain recombines TRBV7-9 with TRBJ2-1; maybe TRBD1 (6 bases). V was cut by 5 bases and J by 0 bases, with 14 bases left in between. The CDR3 spans 16 residues. Germline V gives CDR1 SEHNR, CDR2 FQNEAQ (reference sequence). The CDR3 DNA sequence: TGTGCCAGCAGCCCGGCCGGGACAAGCTCCTACAATGAGCAGTTCTTC. Its protein is CASSPAGTSSYNEQFF.

In this sample, this clonotype turned up many times. One base away lies a much larger clone, so this may be a sequencing read error. This sequence joins TRBV6-1 and TRBJ2-7, with a tentative D call TRBD1 (6 bases). Germline V lookup: CDR1 MNHNS, CDR2 SASEGT. Trimming cost V 3 bases and J 3 bases, with 6 bases left between them. This CDR3 is built from 12 residues. The DNA of the CDR3 is TGTGCCAGCAGTGACAGGGGCTACGAGCAGTACTTC. This gives the protein CASSDRGYEQYF.

This clonotype was seen at least ten times. The chain combines TRBV7-6 with TRBJ2-1; TRBD2 aligns across 7 bases. Germline CDR1 is SGHVS and CDR2 is FNYEAQ. J was trimmed by 8 bases and V by 3 bases; bases with no gene match: 4. This CDR3 comprises 13 residues. CDR3 nucleotide sequence: TGTGCCAGCAGCTTTAGGGCGGGGGATGAGCAGTTCTTC. This codes for CASSFRAGDEQFF. Filled out from reference TRBV7-6 and TRBJ2-1, the complete variable domain reads GAGVSQSPRYKVTKRGQDVALRCDPISGHVSLYWYRQALGQGPEFLTYFNYEAQQDKSGLPNDRFSAERPEGSISTLTIQRTEQRDSAMYRCASSFRAGDEQFFGPGTRLTVL.

This clonotype was seen just once. One end of the junction is discordant with germline, which a read error may explain. The rearrangement links TRBV15 to TRBJ2-5; 10 nucleotides align to TRBD2. This CDR3 spans 18 amino acids. The germline V gene encodes CDR1 LNHNV and CDR2 YYDKDF (reference sequence). CDR3 nucleotides: TGTGCCACCAGCAGAGACCCCCGGACTAGCGGACTCCAAGAGACCCAATACTTC. This encodes CATSRDPRTSGLQETQYF.

The table lists this clonotype with many counts. The chain combines TRBV5-1 with TRBJ2-7, with TRBD2 matching over 7 bases. The CDR3 is made up of 14 amino acids. With V trimmed by 0 bases and J by 2 bases, 2 bases remained unmatched. In germline, CDR1 is SGHRS, CDR2 YFSETQ. CDR3 sequence (DNA): TGCGCCAGCAGCTTGGAGGGAGGGCCCTACGAGCAGTACTTC. This translates into CASSLEGGPYEQYF.

This chain links TRBV6-1 with TRBJ1-1; the D is unclear. This CDR3 comprises 15 residues. CDR1 is MNHNS and CDR2 is SASEGT in the germline V gene. The V and J ends lost 2 bases and 1 base respectively, with 11 bases between them. The CDR3 DNA sequence: TGTGCCAGCAGTGAAACCGATTTGGGGAACACTGAAGCTTTCTTT. It translates to CASSETDLGNTEAFF.

Concerning this clonotype: A much larger clone differs from this one at a single base, so this may be a read error. The V gene is TRBV20-1, the J gene TRBJ1-3; D is ambiguous. The CDR3 totals 14 residues. Germline V gene sequence: CDR1 DFQATT, CDR2 SNEGSKA (reference sequence). The chain's CDR3 is CSAARSETGSTIYF. For the CDR3, the DNA is TGCAGTGCTGCCCGTTCAGAAACTGGAAGCACCATATATTTT.

In its sample, this clonotype was seen a few times. J is TRBJ2-1 and V is TRBV24-1; D remains ambiguous. CDR1 KGHDR and CDR2 SFDVKD come from the germline V gene. V shed 0 bases and J shed 8 bases, with 7 bases lying between them. The CDR3 contains 13 residues. The CDR3 protein is CATSDLVSDEQFF. The CDR3 DNA follows: TGTGCCACCAGTGATTTGGTGAGCGATGAGCAGTTCTTC.

In regard to this clonotype: This may arise from a read error, as a much more abundant clone is one base away. The V and J genes are TRBV19 and TRBJ1-4; D remains ambiguous. This CDR3 is 14 amino acids long. Germline V gene data show CDR1 as LNHDA and CDR2 as SQIVND (reference sequence). The CDR3 region has the DNA TGTGCCAGTAGTATAGATTTGCCAGATGAAGAACTGTTTTTT. It specifies CASSIDLPDEELFF.

Details on this clonotype: This is likely a read error, given that the CDR3 carries no conserved phenylalanine or tryptophan at its end. The chain employs TRBV14 and TRBJ2-7, with a tentative D call TRBD2 (6 bases). This CDR3 has 16 amino acids. The germline V gene has CDR1 SGHDN and CDR2 FVKESK. The CDR3 protein is CASSQGAGGDSYEQYL. CDR3 nucleotides: TGCGCCAGCAGCCAAGGGGCCGGGGGTGACTCCTACGAGCAGTACCTC.

This clonotype was detected only once. V gene TRBV10-3 combines with J gene TRBJ2-3, with D maybe TRBD1 (6 bases). Germline-derived CDR1 and CDR2 are ENHRY and SYGVKD. The CDR3 has 16 residues. The V end lost 7 bases, the J end lost 2 bases, and 19 bases lay between the germline ends. The CDR3 protein is CAINGVGGGSTDTQYF. As DNA, the CDR3 is TGTGCCATCAATGGAGTCGGTGGGGGCTCCACAGATACGCAGTATTTT.

The CDR3 coding sequence is TGTGCCAGCAGCCCGGACAGATACGAGCAGTACGTC. Translated, it gives CASSPDRYEQYV. This chain joins TRBV2 and TRBJ2-7; maybe TRBD1 (6 bases). Germline loops: CDR1 SNHLY, CDR2 FYNNEI. V was pared by 6 bases and J by 4 bases, with 10 bases between. The CDR3 runs to 12 residues.

In its sample, this clonotype was seen many times. V and J are TRBV9 and TRBJ2-2, with a tentative D call TRBD1 (5 bases). V was pared by 0 bases and J by 5 bases, with 8 bases between. Germline V gene lookup returns CDR1 SGDLS and CDR2 YYNGEE. The CDR3 has 14 residues. The CDR3 coding sequence is TGTGCCAGCAGCGTAGCTCAGGGAACCGGGGAGCTGTTTTTT. This translates into CASSVAQGTGELFF. Variable domain in full (rest from reference TRBV9 and TRBJ2-2): DSGVTQTPKHLITATGQRVTLRCSPRSGDLSVYWYQQSLDQGLQFLIQYYNGEERAKGNILERFSAQQFPDLHSELNLSSLELGDSALYFCASSVAQGTGELFFGEGSRLTVL.

This clonotype was seen ten or more times. This chain links TRBV25-1 with TRBJ2-3; 12 nucleotides match TRBD2. Per germline, CDR1 MGHDK and CDR2 SYGVNS. The CDR3 totals 16 residues. Germline trimming cut 4 bases from V and 2 bases from J; bases unmatched to any gene: 4. Here the CDR3 DNA reads TGTGCCAGCAGTGCCCTAGCGGGAGGGCTCACAGATACGCAGTATTTT. It yields the protein CASSALAGGLTDTQYF.

The chain couples TRBV6-1 to TRBJ2-3; 8 bases are a match to TRBD2. The CDR3 consists of 15 residues. J was trimmed by 1 base and V by 8 bases; bases with no gene match: 8. Germline CDR1 MNHNS, CDR2 SASEGT. CDR3 loop: CASGGSSGGTDTQYF. The DNA for the CDR3 is TGTGCCAGCGGTGGGAGTAGCGGGGGCACAGATACGCAGTATTTT.